This T cell receptor (beta chain) was recorded in a study of cytomegalovirus exposure and HLA in healthy donors. The donors gave bone marrow, and they were healthy. Comments on this clone: The antigen remains undetermined.

Study outcomes and limitations: Roughly uniform sequencing depth across donors was assumed, possibly incorrectly.

Vbeta (60) and Jbeta (13) primers were used in the PCR. Data came from immunoSEQ multiplex PCR; TCRdb stores just in-frame clones and leaves some out. The table includes 100,000 to 150,000 clones, just under 80% detected once. With 4 bases clipped from V and 3 bases from J, the junction kept 3 bases outside the gene matches. The CDR3 spans 15 residues. Germline loops: CDR1 SGHRS, CDR2 YFSETQ. The chain is built from TRBV5-1 and TRBJ2-2; 10 positions agree with TRBD2. The sample was PBMCs. The receptor's source is a woman in her late teens or twenties in good health and CMV-seronegative. DNA for the CDR3: TGCGCCAGCAGCCTAGCGGGAGCGGACACCGGGGAGCTGTTTTTT. Its translation: CASSLAGADTGELFF.